Following are 19 T cell receptor beta chains from one sample sequenced in a study of T-cell memory formation after mild COVID-19. TCRdb itself ran the 5' RACE reads through MiXCR, one entry per CDR3 protein. The sample includes under 35,000 distinct CDR3 sequences, under 25% of them seen just once. Sequenced sample: PBMCs or a T cell subset sorted from them (not recorded which). These receptors were taken from an adult who had mild COVID-19 (a few samples of this study predate the infection). Cell type and time point are not known.

This clonotype was seen at least ten times. V gene TRBV5-1 combines with J gene TRBJ1-1; TRBD1 might be the D (5 bases). Germline CDR1 is SGHRS and CDR2 is YFSETQ. The CDR3 is 14 amino acids. V lost 0 bases, J lost 6 bases, and 12 bases lay in between. DNA of the CDR3: TGCGCCAGCAGCTTGGACCCGGGACGGCCTGAAGCTTTCTTT. It yields the protein CASSLDPGRPEAFF. Using reference TRBV5-1 and TRBJ1-1 for the parts outside the CDR3, the full variable domain is KAGVTQTPRYLIKTRGQQVTLSCSPISGHRSVSWYQQTPGQGLQFLFEYFSETQRNKGNFPGRFSGRQFSNSRSEMNVSTLELGDSALYLCASSLDPGRPEAFFGQGTRLTVV.

The CDR3 DNA reads as TGTGCCAGCTCCCAGCGGACCACAGATACGCAGTATTTT. Translated: CASSQRTTDTQYF. This sequence joins TRBV27 and TRBJ2-3, with a tentative D call TRBD2 (5 bases). Trimming took 8 bases from V and 2 from J, leaving 11 bases between them. This CDR3 has 13 amino acids. Germline CDR1 reads MNHEY; CDR2 reads SMNVEV (reference sequence).

This clonotype has a count of ten or more. The chain combines TRBV7-8 with TRBJ2-7, with D uncertain. The germline gives CDR1 SGHVS, CDR2 FQNEAQ. The CDR3 length is 14 residues. The ends were cut back, 2 bases at V and 6 bases at J, with 14 bases in the middle. DNA for the CDR3: TGTGCCAGCAGCTTAACCGAACGTTTAGGCGAGCAGTACTTC. Encoded protein: CASSLTERLGEQYF.

In its sample, this clonotype was seen many times. The chain carries TRBV6-5 and TRBJ2-2; TRBD1 matches 8 bases. Germline CDR1 MNHEY, CDR2 SVGAGI. The CDR3 runs 17 residues. V shed 6 bases and J 1 base; nucleotides not matched to a gene: 10. CDR3 protein: CASRTIRDRWNTGELFF. The CDR3 bases are TGTGCCAGCAGAACCATCCGGGACAGGTGGAACACCGGGGAGCTGTTTTTT.

This clonotype was counted ten times or more. The chain recombines TRBV20-1 with TRBJ2-3; no clear D gene. CDR1 is DFQATT and CDR2 is SNEGSKA in the germline V gene (reference sequence). The CDR3 runs 11 residues. Trimming stripped 4 bases from V and 7 bases from J, with 9 bases between. In nucleotides, the CDR3 is TGCAGTGCTATTTCTCTGCATACGCAGTATTTT. Translating gives CSAISLHTQYF.

This clonotype has at least ten counts. The rearrangement joins TRBV25-1 to TRBJ2-3; D not resolved. CDR3 length equals 14 residues. Germline V gives CDR1 MGHDK, CDR2 SYGVNS. The V end was cut by 4 bases, the J end by 1 base, with 9 bases between. The CDR3 coding sequence is TGTGCCAGCAGTGGCAGACTCGGCACAGATACGCAGTATTTT. Translation gives CASSGRLGTDTQYF.

In this sample, this clonotype turned up many times. The rearrangement uses TRBV5-1 and TRBJ2-5; no clear D. The CDR3 loop spans 15 amino acids. The V gene lost 1 base and the J gene lost 3 bases, with 13 bases spanning the gap. Germline CDR1 and CDR2: SGHRS and YFSETQ. CDR3 amino acids: CASSLSSRTEETQYF. CDR3 sequence (DNA): TGCGCCAGCAGCTTGTCCTCCCGTACTGAAGAGACCCAGTACTTC.

At least ten counts were recorded for this clonotype. The chain carries TRBV6-6 and TRBJ2-3; the D is unclear. Looked up from germline, CDR1 is MNHNY and CDR2 is SVGAGI (reference sequence). V shed 6 bases and J shed 5 bases, with 9 bases lying between them. The CDR3 runs 12 residues. Written as DNA, the CDR3 is TGTGCCAGCAGCCCAGGCGGAGATACGCAGTATTTT. It translates to CASSPGGDTQYF.

The V gene is TRBV7-9, the J gene TRBJ2-3, with 11 nucleotides matching TRBD2. Germline V gene data show CDR1 as SEHNR and CDR2 as FQNEAQ (reference sequence). The CDR3 sequence is 16 residues long. The V gene end was trimmed by 5 bases and the J gene end by 6 bases; junction bases not matched to a gene: 10. The CDR3: CASSPYSTSGEDTQYF. The CDR3 DNA sequence: TGTGCCAGCAGCCCCTATTCGACTAGCGGGGAGGATACGCAGTATTTT.

At least ten counts were recorded for this clonotype. The chain uses TRBV12-3 or TRBV12-4 and TRBJ1-1; D call uncertain. Trimming removed 3 bases at V and 1 base at J, with 6 bases between. The CDR3 runs to 13 residues. The CDR3 DNA follows: TGTGCCAGCAGTTTTAAAGGGAACACTGAAGCTTTCTTT. Amino acids: CASSFKGNTEAFF.

The table lists this clonotype with many counts. The chain recombines TRBV5-1 with TRBJ1-2; tentative D call: TRBD1 (5 bases). CDR1 is SGHRS and CDR2 is YFSETQ in the germline V gene. The CDR3 is made up of 12 amino acids. Deletions cut 3 bases from V and 4 bases from J, with 7 bases between. The CDR3 DNA sequence: TGCGCCAGCAGCTCGGACACCTATGGCTACACCTTC. Translating gives CASSSDTYGYTF.

There are many counts of this clonotype. V usage is TRBV7-2 and J usage is TRBJ1-5; no clear D gene. Germline lookup yields CDR1 SGHTA and CDR2 FQGNSA. The CDR3 sequence is 15 residues long. Trimming took off 5 bases at V and 7 bases at J, with 18 bases between the two ends. Written as DNA, the CDR3 is TGTGCCAGCAGCCCCGACTCATTAGTTGGGCAGCCCCAGCATTTT. Protein sequence: CASSPDSLVGQPQHF.

The chain links TRBV9 to TRBJ2-3; D not certain. CDR3 length equals 13 residues. Germline V gene data show CDR1 as SGDLS and CDR2 as YYNGEE. Trimming pared 0 bases from V and 4 bases from J, leaving 6 bases between. DNA of the CDR3: TGTGCCAGCAGCGTAGTAGAGTCAGATACGCAGTATTTT. It translates to CASSVVESDTQYF.

This chain links TRBV7-6 with TRBJ1-1; D might be TRBD1 (5 bases). The germline gives CDR1 SGHVS, CDR2 FNYEAQ. The CDR3 consists of 15 residues. Trimming removed 2 bases at V and 8 bases at J, with 18 bases between. Here the CDR3 DNA reads TGTGCCAGCAGCTTATCCCGTGGGGGTTGGTCGGAAGCTTTCTTT. Amino acids: CASSLSRGGWSEAFF.

This clonotype has ten or more counts. The V and J genes are TRBV7-2 and TRBJ2-3; 12 bases fit TRBD2. Losses at the gene ends were 2 bases for V and 5 bases for J; bases not matched to a gene: 2. The CDR3 is 15 residues long. The germline gives CDR1 SGHTA, CDR2 FQGNSA. The DNA of the CDR3 is TGTGCCAGCAGCTTAAAACTAGCGGGGGGAGATACGCAGTATTTT. The encoded protein is CASSLKLAGGDTQYF.

This clonotype was counted many times. This rearrangement joins TRBV4-1 to TRBJ2-1; 9 nucleotides line up with TRBD1. V lost 8 bases to trimming and J lost 0 bases; unmatched junction nucleotides: 5. CDR1 MGHRA and CDR2 YSYEKL come from the germline V gene. The CDR3 is made up of 15 amino acids. For the CDR3, the DNA is TGCGCCAGCGGGCCGACAGGGGGCTCCTACAATGAGCAGTTCTTC. Translated, it gives CASGPTGGSYNEQFF.

This clonotype came up many times. The V call is TRBV6-1, the J call TRBJ2-7, with TRBD1 identical over 8 bases. The J segment lost 0 bases and the V segment lost 1 base, leaving 5 bases of the junction unmatched. The germline CDR1 and CDR2 sequences are MNHNS and SASEGT. This CDR3 contains 16 residues. The CDR3 sequence: CASSEVGQVSSYEQYF. CDR3 nucleotides: TGTGCCAGCAGTGAAGTGGGACAGGTGTCCTCCTACGAGCAGTACTTC.

In its sample, this clonotype was seen many times. The chain couples TRBV11-3 to TRBJ2-3, with 7 nucleotides matching TRBD2. V gave up 5 bases and J gave up 2 bases; unmatched junction bases: 10. The CDR3 runs to 16 residues. Germline V gene data show CDR1 as SGHNT and CDR2 as YENEEA. CDR3 DNA sequence: TGTGCCAGCAGCCCAATCATCGCGGGGGACACAGATACGCAGTATTTT. Translation: CASSPIIAGDTDTQYF.

With respect to this clonotype: Germline is not matched at one junction end, which may reflect a read error. This rearrangement joins TRBV6-6 to TRBJ2-5, with D possibly called TRBD1 or TRBD2 (5 bases each). This CDR3 contains 16 residues. The germline CDR1 and CDR2 sequences are MNHNY and SVGAGI (reference sequence). This CDR3 is CASSYSKPRDQGTQYF. The CDR3 bases are TGTGCCAGCAGTTACTCGAAGCCCAGGGACCAAGGGACCCAGTACTTC.